This TCR beta chain stems from a study of Graves' ophthalmopathy and Graves' hyperthyroidism. RNA served as the template for amplifying TCR beta CDR3 regions. The authors performed first-round RT-PCR with HTBI primers and then a second-round multiplex PCR. MiXCR, applied by TCRdb to the multiplex PCR reads, yields one record per CDR3 protein. This sample has over 500,000 distinct CDR3 sequences, with roughly 20% found just once. CDR1 MNHEY and CDR2 SMNVEV come from the germline V gene (reference sequence). CDR3 length: 15 residues. Trimming took off 9 bases at V and 3 bases at J, with 20 bases between the two ends. Ophthalmopathy absent within 18 months of follow-up marked hyperthyroidism as stable.

Sequenced sample: peripheral blood. The V and J genes are TRBV27 and TRBJ1-1, with D hard to call. This receptor was obtained from a woman in her late teens or twenties with stable Graves' hyperthyroidism. Some clones in this sample may be carry-over from other donors' samples. CDR3 sequence reads: CASFSFQLPDTEAFF. CDR3 DNA sequence: TGTGCCAGTTTTAGCTTCCAACTCCCGGACACTGAAGCTTTCTTT.